This TCR beta chain is drawn from a study of CD8 T cells in Susac syndrome. The CDR3 extends over 13 amino acids. Trimming removed 3 bases at V and 1 base at J, with 6 bases between. The authors reverse transcribed about 0.5 to 1 ug RNA with random hexamers. TCRdb reanalysed the immunoSEQ multiplex PCR reads using MiXCR and keeps one entry per CDR3 protein. The sample consists of 150,000 or so distinct CDR3 sequences, over 85% of them appearing once. This clonotype occurred a few times. The chain combines TRBV12-3 or TRBV12-4 with TRBJ2-5, with TRBD1 as a possible D gene (5 bases). Specimen: CD4+ T cells from PBMCs. The receptor's source is a human donor in good health. DNA for the CDR3: TGTGCCAGCAGTTTTAGGGGCCAAGAGACCCAGTACTTC. Its translation is CASSFRGQETQYF.